The following is a T cell receptor beta chain sequence with its context. In the same sample, other DNA sequences code for this CDR3. Profiled with immunoSEQ multiplex PCR; TCRdb holds only in-frame clones, not every one. Of some 130,000 clones in the sample, under 90% were seen once. These data belong to a study of control samples from healthy donors and cancer patients. The sequencing sample was made of PBMCs. The TCR was taken from a man in his fifties with head and neck cancer.

Written as DNA, the CDR3 is TGTGCCAGCTCTCGGGACAGTCAGAACACTGAAGCTTTCTTT. It is translated as CASSRDSQNTEAFF. V is TRBV18 and J is TRBJ1-1; TRBD1 matches at 7 bases. The trim removed 6 bases at V and 1 base at J, leaving 5 bases unmatched. The germline V gene has CDR1 KGHSH and CDR2 LQKENI. The CDR3 contains 14 residues.